This TCR beta chain was sequenced during a study of OX40 agonist ivuxolimab in advanced cancers. Study summary: Patients were treated with intravenous ivuxolimab, dosed at 0.01 to 10 mg/kg and infused every 2 weeks. Partial responses, seen in three patients, involved one hepatocellular carcinoma and two cutaneous melanomas.

The CDR3 has 16 residues. Germline V gives CDR1 SGHTA, CDR2 FQGNSA. Trimming left V 7 bases short and J 6 bases short, with 22 bases between. Autoimmune disease history or systemic immunosuppression disqualified patients. Study-wide points: The authors did not determine the antigen specificity of the expanded peripheral T cells.

This clone has just one count. What it binds is unknown. The table came from immunoSEQ multiplex PCR; TCRdb's copy has only in-frame clones and leaves some out. Of some 14,000 clones listed, 80% are singletons. The sequence derives from an adult with an advanced solid tumor such as melanoma, head and neck, liver or kidney cancer. The V and J genes are TRBV7-2 and TRBJ1-3, with D hard to call. The input for sequencing was CD4+ or CD8+ T cells sorted from blood, taken in a trial of the OX40 agonist ivuxolimab. The CDR3 bases are TGTGCCAGCACCGCCTCTTTGCAGACCGATGAAAACACCATATATTTT. It encodes CASTASLQTDENTIYF.